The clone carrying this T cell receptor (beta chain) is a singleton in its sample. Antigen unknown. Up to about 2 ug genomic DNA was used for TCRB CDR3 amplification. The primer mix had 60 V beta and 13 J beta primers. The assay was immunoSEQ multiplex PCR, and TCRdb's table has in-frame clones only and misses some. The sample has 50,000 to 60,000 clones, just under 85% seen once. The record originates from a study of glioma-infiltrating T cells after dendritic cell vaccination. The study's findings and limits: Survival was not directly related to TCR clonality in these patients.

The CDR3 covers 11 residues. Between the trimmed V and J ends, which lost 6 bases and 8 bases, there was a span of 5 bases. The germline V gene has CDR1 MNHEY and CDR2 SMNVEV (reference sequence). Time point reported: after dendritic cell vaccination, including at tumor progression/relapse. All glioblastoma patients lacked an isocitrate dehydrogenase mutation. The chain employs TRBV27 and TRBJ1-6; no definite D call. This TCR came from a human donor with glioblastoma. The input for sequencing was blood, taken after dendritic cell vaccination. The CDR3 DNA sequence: TGTGCCAGCAGATCGGATTCACCCCTCCACTTT. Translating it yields CASRSDSPLHF.